This paragraph covers one TCR beta chain sequence. Those enrolled, adults aged roughly 18 to 90 years, came from about two dozen US areas. The study assigned cohorts using participant-reported clinical history. These data originate in a study of blood T cell repertoires in COVID-19. Study details: Material from acute and convalescent COVID-19 was sourced from the United States, Italy and Spain. The cDNA or gDNA used as material had been derived from T cells, B-cell-depleted T cells, or PBMCs.

Produced via immunoSEQ multiplex PCR; TCRdb's table is partial and in-frame only. This sample yields approximately 470,000 clones, of which around 87% are seen a single time; roughly 0.72% belongs to the top ten. Germline CDR1 is WSHSY and CDR2 is SAAADI. Trimming cost V 0 bases and J 4 bases; bases outside gene matches: 8. The CDR3 is 17 amino acids. The receptor's source is a woman between 18 and 29 years old who had recovered from COVID-19. The J gene is TRBJ2-5, the V gene TRBV10-2, with TRBD2 matching 10 bases. The sample consisted of PBMCs or T cells enriched from blood (not recorded which). The CDR3 spells CASSESGSGGQGETQYF. As DNA, the CDR3 is TGCGCCAGCAGTGAGTCGGGTAGCGGGGGGCAGGGAGAGACCCAGTACTTC.